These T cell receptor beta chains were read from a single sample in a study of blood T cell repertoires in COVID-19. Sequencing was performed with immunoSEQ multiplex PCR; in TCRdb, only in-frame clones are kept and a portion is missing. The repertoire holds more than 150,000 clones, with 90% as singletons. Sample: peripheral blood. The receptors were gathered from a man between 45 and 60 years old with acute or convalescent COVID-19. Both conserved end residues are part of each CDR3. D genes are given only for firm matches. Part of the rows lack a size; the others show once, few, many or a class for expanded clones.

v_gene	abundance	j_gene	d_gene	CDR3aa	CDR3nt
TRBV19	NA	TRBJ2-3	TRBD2	CASISGTSGRGGTDTQYF	TGTGCCAGTATCTCCGGGACTAGCGGGAGGGGAGGCACAGATACGCAGTATTTT
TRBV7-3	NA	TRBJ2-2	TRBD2	CASSRTSGGANTGELFF	TGTGCCAGCAGCCGGACTAGCGGGGGCGCGAACACCGGGGAGCTGTTTTTT
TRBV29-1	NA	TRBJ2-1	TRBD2	CSAVTSGSSYNEQFF	TGCAGCGCCGTAACTAGCGGGAGCTCCTACAATGAGCAGTTCTTC
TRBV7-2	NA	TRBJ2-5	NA	CASNGAQETQYF	TGTGCCAGCAATGGGGCGCAAGAGACCCAGTACTTC
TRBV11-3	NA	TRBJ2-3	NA	CASSQIWSDTQYF	TGTGCCAGCAGCCAGATATGGTCAGATACGCAGTATTTT
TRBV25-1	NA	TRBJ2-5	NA	CASSLGPGTQYF	TGTGCCAGCAGTTTGGGGCCCGGGACCCAGTACTTC
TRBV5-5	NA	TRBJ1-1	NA	CASSLFLTEAFF	TGTGCCAGCAGCTTGTTTTTAACTGAAGCTTTCTTT
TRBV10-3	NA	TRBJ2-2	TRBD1	CAISGRQGAYTGELFF	TGTGCCATCAGTGGGCGGCAGGGGGCATACACCGGGGAGCTGTTTTTT
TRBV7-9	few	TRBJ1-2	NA	CASSLGAGRYGYTF	TGTGCCAGCAGCTTAGGAGCAGGGCGGTATGGCTACACCTTC
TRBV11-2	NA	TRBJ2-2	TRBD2	CASSLGGVSTGELFF	TGTGCCAGCAGCCTTGGGGGGGTCAGCACCGGGGAGCTGTTTTTT
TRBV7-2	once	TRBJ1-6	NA	CASSLGDSLWNSPLHF	TGTGCCAGCAGCTTAGGAGACAGCTTATGGAATTCACCCCTCCACTTT
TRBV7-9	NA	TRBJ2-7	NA	CASSVWGRDSYEQYF	TGTGCCAGCAGCGTATGGGGCAGGGACTCCTACGAGCAGTACTTC
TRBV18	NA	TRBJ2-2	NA	CASSPPVAGGNTGELFF	TGTGCCAGCTCACCACCGGTGGCCGGGGGGAACACCGGGGAGCTGTTTTTT
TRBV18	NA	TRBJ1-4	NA	CASSAGRANEKLFF	TGTGCCAGCTCCGCCGGGAGGGCTAATGAAAAACTGTTTTTT
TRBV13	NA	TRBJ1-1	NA	CASSFRGPGEPEAFF	TGTGCCAGCAGCTTCAGAGGACCCGGGGAGCCGGAAGCTTTCTTT
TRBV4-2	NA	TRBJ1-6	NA	CASSDPGETLHF	TGTGCCAGCAGCGACCCAGGGGAAACTCTCCACTTT
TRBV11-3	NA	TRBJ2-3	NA	CASSLVAASTDTQYF	TGTGCCAGCAGCTTAGTAGCGGCTAGCACAGATACGCAGTATTTT
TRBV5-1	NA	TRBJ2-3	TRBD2	CASSLPGLAGGHTDTQYF	TGCGCCAGCAGCTTACCGGGACTAGCGGGAGGCCACACAGATACGCAGTATTTT
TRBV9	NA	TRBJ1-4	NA	CASSVDGGTNEKLFF	TGTGCCAGCAGCGTAGACGGCGGAACTAATGAAAAACTGTTTTTT
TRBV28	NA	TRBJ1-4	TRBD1	CASSPLDRVPTNEKLFF	TGTGCCAGCAGTCCTTTGGACAGGGTCCCAACTAATGAAAAACTGTTTTTT
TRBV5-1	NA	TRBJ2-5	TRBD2	CASSGGLAEETQYF	TGCGCCAGCAGCGGGGGACTAGCGGAAGAGACCCAGTACTTC
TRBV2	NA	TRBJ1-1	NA	CASTDPTGLGWNTEAFF	TGTGCCAGCACCGACCCTACAGGGTTGGGCTGGAACACTGAAGCTTTCTTT
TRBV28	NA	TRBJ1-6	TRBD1	CASSTRTGGAHF	TGTGCCAGCAGTACTAGAACAGGGGGAGCCCACTTT
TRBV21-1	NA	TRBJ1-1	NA	CASSTGGHTEAFF	TGTGCCAGCAGCACAGGGGGCCACACTGAAGCTTTCTTT
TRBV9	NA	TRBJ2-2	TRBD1	CASSPQDRAGELFF	TGTGCCAGCAGCCCCCAAGACAGGGCCGGGGAGCTGTTTTTT
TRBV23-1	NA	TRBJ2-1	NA	CASSQFNTRGGYGNEQFF	TGCGCCAGCAGTCAATTTAACACCCGAGGTGGCTATGGCAATGAGCAGTTCTTC
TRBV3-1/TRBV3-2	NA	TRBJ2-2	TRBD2	CASSQLSGLAGTGELFF	TGTGCCAGCAGCCAACTTTCGGGACTAGCGGGTACCGGGGAGCTGTTTTTT
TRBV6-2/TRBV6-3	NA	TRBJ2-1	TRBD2	CASSYKRGGQFNSYNEQFF	TGTGCCAGCAGTTATAAGCGGGGGGGCCAGTTCAACTCCTACAATGAGCAGTTCTTC